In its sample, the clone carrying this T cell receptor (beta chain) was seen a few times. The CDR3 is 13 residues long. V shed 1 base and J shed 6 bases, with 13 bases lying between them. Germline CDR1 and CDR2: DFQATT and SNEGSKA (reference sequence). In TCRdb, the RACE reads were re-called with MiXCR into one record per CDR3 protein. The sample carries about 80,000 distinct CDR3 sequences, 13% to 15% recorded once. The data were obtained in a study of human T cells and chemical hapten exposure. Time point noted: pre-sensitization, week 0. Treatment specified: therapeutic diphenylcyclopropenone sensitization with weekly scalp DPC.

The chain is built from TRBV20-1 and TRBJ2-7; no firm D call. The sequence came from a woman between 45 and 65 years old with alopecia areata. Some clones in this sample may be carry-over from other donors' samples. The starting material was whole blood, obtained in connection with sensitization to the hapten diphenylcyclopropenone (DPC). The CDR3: CSARGRFKGEQYF. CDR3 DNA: TGCAGTGCTAGAGGCAGGTTCAAGGGCGAGCAGTACTTC.